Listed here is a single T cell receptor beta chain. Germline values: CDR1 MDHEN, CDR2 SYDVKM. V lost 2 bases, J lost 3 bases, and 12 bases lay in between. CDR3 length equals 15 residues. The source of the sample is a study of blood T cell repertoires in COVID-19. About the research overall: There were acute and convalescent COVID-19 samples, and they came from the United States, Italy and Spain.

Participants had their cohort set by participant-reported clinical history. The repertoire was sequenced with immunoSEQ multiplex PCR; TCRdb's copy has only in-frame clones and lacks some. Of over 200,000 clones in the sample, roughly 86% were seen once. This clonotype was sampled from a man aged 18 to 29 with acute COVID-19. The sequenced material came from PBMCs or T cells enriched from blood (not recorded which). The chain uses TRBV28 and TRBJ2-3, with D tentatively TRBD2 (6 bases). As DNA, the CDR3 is TGTGCCAGCAGTTTAGTGGGAGGAGGTACAGATACGCAGTATTTT. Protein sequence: CASSLVGGGTDTQYF.